Sequencing of this T cell receptor beta chain was carried out in a study of monozygotic twins with inflammatory bowel disease. In germline, CDR1 is KGHSH, CDR2 LQKENI. The CDR3 length is 13 residues. Incorporation of UMIs carrying a 6-nucleotide sample barcode was performed by template switching. TCRdb processed the 5' RACE reads again and assigns one entry to each CDR3 protein, with no DNA. This sample's clone table lists more than 85,000 distinct CDR3 sequences. The chain couples TRBV18 to TRBJ1-2. The source material was blood. The receptor's source is a human donor with ulcerative colitis or Crohn's disease, or a healthy co-twin of an affected twin (not recorded which). CDR3 loop: CASSPPENYGYTF.